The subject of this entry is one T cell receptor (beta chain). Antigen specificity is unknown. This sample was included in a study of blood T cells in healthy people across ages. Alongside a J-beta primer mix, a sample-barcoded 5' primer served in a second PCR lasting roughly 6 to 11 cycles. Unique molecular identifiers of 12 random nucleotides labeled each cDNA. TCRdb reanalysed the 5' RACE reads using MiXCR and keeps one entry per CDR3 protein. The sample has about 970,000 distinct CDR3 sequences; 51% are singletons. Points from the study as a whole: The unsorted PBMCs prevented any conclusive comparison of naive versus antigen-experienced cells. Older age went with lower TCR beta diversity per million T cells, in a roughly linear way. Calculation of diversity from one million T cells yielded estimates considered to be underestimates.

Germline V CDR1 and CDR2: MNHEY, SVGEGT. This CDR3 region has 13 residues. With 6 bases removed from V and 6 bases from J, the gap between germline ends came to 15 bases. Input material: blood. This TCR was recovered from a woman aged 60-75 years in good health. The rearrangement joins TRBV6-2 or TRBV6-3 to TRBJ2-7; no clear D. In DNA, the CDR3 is TGTGCCAGCAGAACGGACGCCCTTACCGAGCAGTACTTC. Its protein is CASRTDALTEQYF.